This is a list of T cell receptor beta chains from one sample in a study of T cells after yellow fever vaccination. MiXCR was run by TCRdb on the 5' RACE reads, yielding one entry per CDR3 protein. The sample includes about 320,000 distinct CDR3 sequences, about 4.5% of them seen just once. Sequences were derived from PBMCs, sampled 15 days after the yellow fever booster vaccination. The receptors were gathered from a man aged 18 to 35 who received the YFV17D yellow fever vaccine. CDR3s include the opening cysteine and the closing phenylalanine or tryptophan. The D gene is left open where the match is weak. Only some rows state a clone size, as once, few, many or a class for expanded clones.

CDR3 DNA: TGCAGTGGTGGACGGGGGGGCAATCTGGGAGAGACCCAGTACTTC
CDR3 protein: CSGGRGGNLGETQYF
V gene: TRBV20-1
J gene: TRBJ2-5
clone size: few
D gene: TRBD2

CDR3 DNA: TGCGCCAGCAGCTTGGTAGTTACGGGACCTCCAAACAATGAGCAGTTCTTC
CDR3 protein: CASSLVVTGPPNNEQFF
V gene: TRBV5-1
J gene: TRBJ2-1
clone size: few
D gene: .

CDR3 DNA: TGTGCCACCTTCAAACCGGGACAGGGGATAGATACGCAGTATTTT
CDR3 protein: CATFKPGQGIDTQYF
V gene: TRBV5-5
J gene: TRBJ2-3
clone size: .
D gene: TRBD1

CDR3 DNA: TGCGCCAGCAGCCAAGTCTGGTCCTCGAGAGACAATGAGCAGTTCTTC
CDR3 protein: CASSQVWSSRDNEQFF
V gene: TRBV4-1
J gene: TRBJ2-1
clone size: many
D gene: .

CDR3 DNA: TGCGCCAGCAGCTTCGGCGGCTTCGGGTCTGAAGCTTTCTTT
CDR3 protein: CASSFGGFGSEAFF
V gene: TRBV5-1
J gene: TRBJ1-1
clone size: many
D gene: .

CDR3 DNA: TGTGCCAGCAGCCGCCGACAGGGGGTTTGGGATGAGCAGTTCTTC
CDR3 protein: CASSRRQGVWDEQFF
V gene: TRBV3-1
J gene: TRBJ2-1
clone size: few
D gene: TRBD1

CDR3 DNA: TGTGCCAGCAGTTTTATGATCAGGAACACTGAAGCTTTCTTT
CDR3 protein: CASSFMIRNTEAFF
V gene: TRBV12-3/TRBV12-4
J gene: TRBJ1-1
clone size: many
D gene: .

CDR3 DNA: TGCGCCAGCACCCCCTTCAACGGACAGGGAAGCACCGGGGAGCTGTTTTTT
CDR3 protein: CASTPFNGQGSTGELFF
V gene: TRBV5-1
J gene: TRBJ2-2
clone size: few
D gene: TRBD1

CDR3 DNA: TGTGCCAGCTCACGGAACCGGGACGCAAACATTCAGTACTTC
CDR3 protein: CASSRNRDANIQYF
V gene: TRBV18
J gene: TRBJ2-4
clone size: few
D gene: .

CDR3 DNA: TGTGCCACCTCTGGAGGCACAGATACGCAGTATTTT
CDR3 protein: CATSGGTDTQYF
V gene: TRBV24-1
J gene: TRBJ2-3
clone size: many
D gene: .

CDR3 DNA: TGTGCTAGCAGCCCTAGCGGGGGGGCCGGCGGGGAGCTGTTTTTT
CDR3 protein: CASSPSGGAGGELFF
V gene: TRBV7-7
J gene: TRBJ2-2
clone size: .
D gene: TRBD2

CDR3 DNA: TGTGCCAGCAGCTTGTCCGGGACAGAAAACATTCAGTACTTC
CDR3 protein: CASSLSGTENIQYF
V gene: TRBV5-5
J gene: TRBJ2-4
clone size: many
D gene: TRBD1

CDR3 DNA: TGCGCCAGCAGCTTGGAGCTAGCGTCCGATACGCAGTATTTT
CDR3 protein: CASSLELASDTQYF
V gene: TRBV5-1
J gene: TRBJ2-3
clone size: many
D gene: .

CDR3 DNA: TGTGCCAGCAGCTTCGGCGGGACAGTTACCGGGGAGCTGTTTTTT
CDR3 protein: CASSFGGTVTGELFF
V gene: TRBV5-6
J gene: TRBJ2-2
clone size: .
D gene: .